This T cell receptor beta chain was recorded in a study of blood T cell repertoires in COVID-19. Background on the study: The analysed material was cDNA or gDNA that came from T cells, B-cell-depleted T cells, or PBMCs.

Per the study methods: Nucleated cell number was recorded as an estimate derived from reference gene primer amplification. Some clones are missing from TCRdb's copy, which holds only in-frame ones; the method was immunoSEQ multiplex PCR. D and trimming were read from the DNA, whereas the V and J calls and clone size are those reported in that table. Counted here are approximately 98,000 clones, about three quarters occurring once; the ten biggest clones make up 1.8%. The TCR sequence derives from a woman in her thirties or forties with acute or convalescent COVID-19. Sequencing was carried out using peripheral blood.

The CDR3 nucleotides are TGCGCCAGCAGGGAGGGGAGATACAATGAGCAGTTCTTC. As protein: CASREGRYNEQFF. The chain has TRBV10-2 and TRBJ2-1; possible D gene TRBD2, 6 bases. CDR3 length equals 13 residues. The V end lost 6 bases, the J end lost 4 bases, and 10 bases lay between the germline ends. The V gene's germline CDR1 is WSHSY and CDR2 SAAADI.